Sequencing of this T cell receptor beta chain was carried out in a study of memory CD4+ T cells and cytomegalovirus serostatus. Study in general: This sample comes from healthy Belgian adults, about nine CMV seropositive, under 25 seronegative.

A word on this clone: Its target is not known.

Assay used: immunoSEQ multiplex PCR; TCRdb lists only in-frame clones, some missing. The table shows under 55,000 clones, with about 80% occurring only once. The sort gate was single viable CD3+CD4+CD8-CD45RO+ cells for memory CD4+ T cells. The CDR3 loop spans 16 amino acids. Study observations and caveats: A US-trained random forest predicted CMV serostatus with median AUC approximately 0.9. Suggested: most of the CMV-linked TCR signature lies in CD4+ memory cells.

This receptor was identified in an adult in good health and CMV-seropositive. Sequenced input: memory CD4+ T cells from blood. The chain is built from TRBV21-1 and TRBJ2-3; TRBD2 is the table's D call and was not checked against the DNA. TRBV21-1 is shown as a pseudogene. CDR3 DNA sequence: TGTGCCAGCAGCAAAAGGGGATGGGGGAGGCCAGATACGCAGTATTTT. Its protein product is CASSKRGWGRPDTQYF.